A selection of T cell receptor beta chains follows, all from one sample in a study of blood T cell repertoires in COVID-19. Sequencing was performed with immunoSEQ multiplex PCR; in TCRdb, only in-frame clones are kept and a portion is missing. The sample holds approximately 290,000 clones; roughly 90% are singletons and the top ten take 3.5% to 5%. Material for sequencing was PBMCs or T cells enriched from blood (not recorded which). These receptors all stem from a woman between 18 and 29 years old with acute COVID-19. CDR3s include the opening cysteine and the closing phenylalanine or tryptophan. Each record gives: V gene, J gene, clone size, CDR3 protein. Clone size is not always given. Where it is, it says once, few, many or a class for expanded clones.

TRBV4-2	TRBJ1-1	-	CASSQGREGTEAFF
TRBV28	TRBJ1-3	-	CASSFWAGGNTIYF
TRBV5-1	TRBJ2-7	-	CASSWGQGAKYEQYF
TRBV19	TRBJ2-6	-	CASTQGGPRSGANVLTF
TRBV18	TRBJ1-1	-	CASSRDSEAFF
TRBV6-5	TRBJ2-2	-	CASSLAGEELFF
TRBV5-1	TRBJ2-5	-	CASNRLAGSTETQYF
TRBV29-1	TRBJ2-3	-	CSVEVAGGVYF
TRBV11-3	TRBJ2-5	-	CASSFSGTQETQYF
TRBV13	TRBJ2-5	-	CASTDGGNPYF
TRBV2	TRBJ2-7	once	CASSFSGTGFAEQYF
TRBV3-1/TRBV3-2	TRBJ1-3	-	CASSQRQDSGNTIYF
TRBV3-1/TRBV3-2	TRBJ2-5	-	CASSPPHFQETQYF
TRBV19	TRBJ1-2	-	CASSIQGRPLFGYTF
TRBV7-6	TRBJ2-1	-	CASSKTSGKEGEQFF
TRBV7-9	TRBJ2-5	many	CASSSRGPETQYF
TRBV4-1	TRBJ2-2	-	CASSQASGRKTGELFF
TRBV2	TRBJ1-5	-	CASGSLEGQPQHF
TRBV10-1	TRBJ2-1	-	CASSEPGGISYNEQFF
TRBV3-1/TRBV3-2	TRBJ2-7	once	CASSPFGGSYEQYF
TRBV28	TRBJ2-3	-	CASSPAASGRTDTQYF
TRBV5-5	TRBJ2-5	-	CASSPGTAQLQETQYF
TRBV12-3/TRBV12-4	TRBJ2-7	-	CASSPLAGVGQYF
TRBV5-1	TRBJ1-4	-	CASSYKGAAEKLFF
TRBV28	TRBJ1-2	few	CASSSSPGSLGYGYTF
TRBV2	TRBJ1-1	once	CASSEASGSTEAFF
TRBV6-5	TRBJ2-7	once	CASSYSATLSYEQYF
TRBV30	TRBJ1-2	-	CAWGSGASFGYTF
TRBV6-6	TRBJ2-7	-	CASRPGQMYEQYF
TRBV29-1	TRBJ1-1	few	CSATTGTGGLEAFF
TRBV9	TRBJ1-6	-	CASSVGVAGSPLHF
TRBV6-5	TRBJ2-7	-	CASTGTGPSAQYF
TRBV3-1/TRBV3-2	TRBJ2-5	-	CASSQVGRRREETQYF
TRBV28	TRBJ2-3	-	CASWGVDTDTQYF
TRBV7-9	TRBJ1-1	-	CASSPWGRGRLSGSEAFF
TRBV5-1	TRBJ2-7	-	CASSLSRDYEQYF
TRBV30	TRBJ2-7	-	CAWTGLSYEQYF
TRBV2	TRBJ1-2	once	CASSELRQGAVSYGYTF
TRBV18	TRBJ1-6	-	CASSPQKLDNSPLHF
TRBV14	TRBJ2-1	-	CASSRLLSSYNEQFF
TRBV28	TRBJ2-3	-	CASSLRGLNTDTQYF
TRBV28	TRBJ2-7	-	CASSRAVLTGRYEQYF
TRBV7-9	TRBJ2-7	few	CASSPRTGHYEQYF
TRBV27	TRBJ1-5	-	CASSPQTGNQPQHF
TRBV5-6	TRBJ2-7	once	CASSLGGGNDEQYF
TRBV6-5	TRBJ1-1	-	CASSYSRGEAFF
TRBV29-1	TRBJ2-7	-	CSVAVGGETYEQYF
TRBV19	TRBJ2-1	-	CASRPVKGTSGSNEQFF